This T cell receptor (beta chain) was sequenced in a study of blood T cell repertoires in COVID-19. Methods used by the authors: Amplification with reference gene primers provided the estimates of nucleated cell counts. Using immunoSEQ multiplex PCR, the repertoire was profiled, and TCRdb retains in-frame clones only, with some absent. The V and J calls and clone size are taken from that table; D and trimming were inferred from the DNA. The sample lists approximately 81,000 clones; about 89% were seen once. Study members were between roughly 18 and 100 years old and lived in some 22 US regions. Germline V gene data show CDR1 as MGHRA and CDR2 as YSYEKL. This CDR3 is built from 14 residues. V was clipped by 0 bases and J by 1 base, with 6 bases between them.

The receptor was isolated from a woman in her forties or fifties with acute COVID-19. The sequenced sample consisted of PBMCs or T cells enriched from blood (not recorded which). This chain joins TRBV4-1 and TRBJ1-2; D uncertain. CDR3 loop: CASSQDPFNYGYTF. The DNA for the CDR3 is TGCGCCAGCAGCCAAGATCCCTTTAACTATGGCTACACCTTC.